Sequencing of this TCR beta chain was carried out in a study of OX40 agonist ivuxolimab in advanced cancers. Findings of the study overall: Both blood CD4+ and CD8+ T cells showed clonal growth by week 6 at 0.1 to 3.0 mg/kg.

A note on this clone: Its specificity is unknown.

Germline V gene data show CDR1 as SGHDT and CDR2 as YYEEEE. The CDR3 spans 14 residues. V lost 0 bases and J lost 1, with 8 bases in between. Measured with immunoSEQ multiplex PCR; TCRdb has only the in-frame clones, and not every one. The sample lists tens of thousands of clones, 70% to 90% occurring once. V gene TRBV5-6 combines with J gene TRBJ2-7; D not certain. The receptor was isolated from an adult with an advanced solid tumor such as melanoma, head and neck, liver or kidney cancer. The specimen comprised CD4+ or CD8+ T cells sorted from blood, sampled in a trial of the OX40 agonist ivuxolimab. CDR3: CASSLGSVSYEQYV. The CDR3 nucleotides read TGTGCCAGCAGCTTGGGATCTGTATCCTACGAGCAGTACGTC.